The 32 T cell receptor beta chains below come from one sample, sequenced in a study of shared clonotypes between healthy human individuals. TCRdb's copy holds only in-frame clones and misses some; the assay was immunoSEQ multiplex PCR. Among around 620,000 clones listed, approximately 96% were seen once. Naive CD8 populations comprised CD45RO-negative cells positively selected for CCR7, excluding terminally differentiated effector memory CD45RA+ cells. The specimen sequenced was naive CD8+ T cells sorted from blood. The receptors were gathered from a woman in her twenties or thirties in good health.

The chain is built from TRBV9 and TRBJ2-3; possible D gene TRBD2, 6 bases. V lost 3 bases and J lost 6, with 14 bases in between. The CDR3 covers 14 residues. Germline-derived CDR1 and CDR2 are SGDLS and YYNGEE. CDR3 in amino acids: CASSEGLEGDTQYF. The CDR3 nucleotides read TGTGCCAGCAGCGAGGGACTCGAGGGGGATACGCAGTATTTT. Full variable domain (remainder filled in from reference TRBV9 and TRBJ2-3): DSGVTQTPKHLITATGQRVTLRCSPRSGDLSVYWYQQSLDQGLQFLIQYYNGEERAKGNILERFSAQQFPDLHSELNLSSLELGDSALYFCASSEGLEGDTQYFGPGTRLTVL.

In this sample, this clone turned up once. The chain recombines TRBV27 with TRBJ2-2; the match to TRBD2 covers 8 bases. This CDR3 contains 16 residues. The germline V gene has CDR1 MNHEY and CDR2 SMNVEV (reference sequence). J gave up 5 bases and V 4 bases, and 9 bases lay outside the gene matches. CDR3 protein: CASSWDFPGGTGELFF. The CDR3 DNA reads TGTGCCAGCAGTTGGGACTTTCCGGGGGGGACCGGGGAGCTGTTTTTT.

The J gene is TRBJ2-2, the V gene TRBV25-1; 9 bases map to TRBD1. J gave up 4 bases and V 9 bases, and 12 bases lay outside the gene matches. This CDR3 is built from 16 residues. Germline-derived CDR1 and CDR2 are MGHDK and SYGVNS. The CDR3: CASSGPGQGVTGELFF. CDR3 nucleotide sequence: TGTGCCAGTTCCGGACCGGGACAGGGAGTCACCGGGGAGCTGTTTTTT. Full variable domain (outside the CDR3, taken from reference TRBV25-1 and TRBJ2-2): EADIYQTPRYLVIGTGKKITLECSQTMGHDKMYWYQQDPGMELHLIHYSYGVNSTEKGDLSSESTVSRIRTEHFPLTLESARPSHTSQYLCASSGPGQGVTGELFFGEGSRLTVL.

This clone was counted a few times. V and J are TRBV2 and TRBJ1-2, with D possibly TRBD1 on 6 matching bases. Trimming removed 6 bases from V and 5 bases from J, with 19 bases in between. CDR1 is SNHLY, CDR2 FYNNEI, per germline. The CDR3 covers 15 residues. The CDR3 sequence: CASRATDRRTYGYTF. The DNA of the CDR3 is TGTGCCAGCAGAGCCACCGACAGGCGAACTTATGGCTACACCTTC.

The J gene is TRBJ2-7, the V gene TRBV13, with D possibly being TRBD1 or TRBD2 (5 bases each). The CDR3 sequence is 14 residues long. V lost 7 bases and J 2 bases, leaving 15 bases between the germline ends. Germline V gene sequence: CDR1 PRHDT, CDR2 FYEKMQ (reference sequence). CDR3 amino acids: CASTRRGGPYEQYF. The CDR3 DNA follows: TGTGCCAGCACCCGTAGGGGCGGGCCCTACGAGCAGTACTTC.

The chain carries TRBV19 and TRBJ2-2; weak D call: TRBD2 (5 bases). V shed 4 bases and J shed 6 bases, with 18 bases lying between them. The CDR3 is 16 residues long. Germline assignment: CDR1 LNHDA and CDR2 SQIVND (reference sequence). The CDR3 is CASSTPSLEVAGELFF. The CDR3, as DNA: TGTGCCAGTAGTACGCCCTCATTGGAGGTCGCCGGGGAGCTGTTTTTT.

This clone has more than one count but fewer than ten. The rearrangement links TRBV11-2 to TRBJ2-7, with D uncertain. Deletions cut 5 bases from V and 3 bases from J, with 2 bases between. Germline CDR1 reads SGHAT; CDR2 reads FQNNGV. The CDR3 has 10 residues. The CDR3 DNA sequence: TGTGCCAGCAGCCACTACGAGCAGTACTTC. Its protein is CASSHYEQYF.

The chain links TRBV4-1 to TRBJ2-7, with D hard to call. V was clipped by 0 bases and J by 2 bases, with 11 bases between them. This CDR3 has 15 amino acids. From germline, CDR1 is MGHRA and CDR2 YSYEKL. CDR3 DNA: TGCGCCAGCAGCCAAGAACGAGCCAGACCCTACGAGCAGTACTTC. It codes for CASSQERARPYEQYF.

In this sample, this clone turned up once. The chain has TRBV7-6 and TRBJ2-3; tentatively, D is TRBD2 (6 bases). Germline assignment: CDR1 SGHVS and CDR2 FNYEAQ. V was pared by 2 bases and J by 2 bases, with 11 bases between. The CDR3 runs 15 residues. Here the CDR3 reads CASSLRAGYTDTQYF. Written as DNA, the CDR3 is TGTGCCAGCAGCTTAAGAGCGGGTTACACAGATACGCAGTATTTT.

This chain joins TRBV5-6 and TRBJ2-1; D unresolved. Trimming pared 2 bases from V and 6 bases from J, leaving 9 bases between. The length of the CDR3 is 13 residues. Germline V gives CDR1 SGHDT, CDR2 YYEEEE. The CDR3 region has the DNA TGTGCCAGCAGCTTCCTAGAATCCAATGAGCAGTTCTTC. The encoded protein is CASSFLESNEQFF.

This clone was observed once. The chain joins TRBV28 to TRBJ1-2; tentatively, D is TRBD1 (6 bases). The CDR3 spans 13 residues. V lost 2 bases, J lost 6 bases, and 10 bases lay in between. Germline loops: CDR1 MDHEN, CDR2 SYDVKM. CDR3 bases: TGTGCCAGCAGTTTAGGAGGGGGGGATGGCTACACCTTC. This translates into CASSLGGGDGYTF.

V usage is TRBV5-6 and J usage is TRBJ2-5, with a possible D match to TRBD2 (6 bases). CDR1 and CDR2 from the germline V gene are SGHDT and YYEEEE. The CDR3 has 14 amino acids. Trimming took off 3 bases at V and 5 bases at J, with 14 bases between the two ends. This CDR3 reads CASSSGTGEETQYF. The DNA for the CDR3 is TGTGCCAGCAGCTCCGGGACTGGGGAGGAGACCCAGTACTTC. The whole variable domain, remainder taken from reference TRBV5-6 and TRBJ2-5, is DAGVTQSPTHLIKTRGQQVTLRCSPKSGHDTVSWYQQALGQGPQFIFQYYEEEERQRGNFPDRFSGHQFPNYSSELNVNALLLGDSALYLCASSSGTGEETQYFGPGTRLLVL.

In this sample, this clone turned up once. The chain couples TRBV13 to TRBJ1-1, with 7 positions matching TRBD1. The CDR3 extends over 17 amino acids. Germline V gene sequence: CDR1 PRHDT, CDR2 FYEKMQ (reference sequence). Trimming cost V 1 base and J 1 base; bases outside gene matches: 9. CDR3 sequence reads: CASSLEWETGQNTEAFF. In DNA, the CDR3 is TGTGCCAGCAGCTTAGAATGGGAGACAGGGCAGAACACTGAAGCTTTCTTT.

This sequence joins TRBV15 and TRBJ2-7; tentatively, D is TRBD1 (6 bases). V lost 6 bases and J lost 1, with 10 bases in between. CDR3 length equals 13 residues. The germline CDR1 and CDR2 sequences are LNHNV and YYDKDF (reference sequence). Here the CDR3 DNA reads TGTGCCACCAGGACAGGCCGTTCCTACGAGCAGTACTTC. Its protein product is CATRTGRSYEQYF.

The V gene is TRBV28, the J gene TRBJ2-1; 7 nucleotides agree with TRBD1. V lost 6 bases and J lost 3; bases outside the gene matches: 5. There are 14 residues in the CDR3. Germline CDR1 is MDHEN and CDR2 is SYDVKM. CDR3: CASRPGQNYNEQFF. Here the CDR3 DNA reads TGTGCCAGCAGGCCGGGACAGAACTACAATGAGCAGTTCTTC.

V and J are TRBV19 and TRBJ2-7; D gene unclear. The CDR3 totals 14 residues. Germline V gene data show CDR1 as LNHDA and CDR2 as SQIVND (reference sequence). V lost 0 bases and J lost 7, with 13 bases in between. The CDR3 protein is CASSIDKWTREQYF. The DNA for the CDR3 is TGTGCCAGTAGTATAGATAAGTGGACGCGAGAGCAGTACTTC. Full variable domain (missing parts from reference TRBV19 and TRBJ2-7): DGGITQSPKYLFRKEGQNVTLSCEQNLNHDAMYWYRQDPGQGLRLIYYSQIVNDFQKGDIAEGYSVSREKKESFPLTVTSAQKNPTAFYLCASSIDKWTREQYFGPGTRLTVT.

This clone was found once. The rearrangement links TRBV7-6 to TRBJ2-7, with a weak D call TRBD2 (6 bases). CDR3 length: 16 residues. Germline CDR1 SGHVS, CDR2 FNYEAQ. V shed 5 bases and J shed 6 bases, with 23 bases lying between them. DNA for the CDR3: TGTGCCAGCAGCGCAACCCCACTAGCCAAGGACTCCGAGCAGTACTTC. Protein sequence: CASSATPLAKDSEQYF.

The CDR3 reads CAYEVSNQPQHF. The CDR3 nucleotides are TGCGCATACGAAGTTAGCAATCAGCCCCAGCATTTT. This chain joins TRBV23-1 and TRBJ1-5; D is unclear. TRBV23-1 is filed as an ORF, its function uncertain. CDR3 length: 12 residues.

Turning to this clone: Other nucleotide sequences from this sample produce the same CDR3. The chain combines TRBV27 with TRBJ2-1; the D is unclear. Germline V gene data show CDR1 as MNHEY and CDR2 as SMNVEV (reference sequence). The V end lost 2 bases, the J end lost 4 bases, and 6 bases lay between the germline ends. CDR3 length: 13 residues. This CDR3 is CASSLDLYNEQFF. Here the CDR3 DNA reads TGTGCCAGCAGTTTAGACCTATACAATGAGCAGTTCTTC.

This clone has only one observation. DNA of the CDR3: TGTGCCAGCAGCTTGGGGACTAGCGGCTCCTACGAGCAGTACTTC. Its protein is CASSLGTSGSYEQYF. The rearrangement links TRBV7-9 to TRBJ2-7, with TRBD2 matching over 11 bases. The V and J ends lost 3 bases and 0 bases, in that order; junction bases with no gene match: 1. Germline V lookup: CDR1 SEHNR, CDR2 FQNEAQ (reference sequence). The CDR3 loop spans 15 amino acids.

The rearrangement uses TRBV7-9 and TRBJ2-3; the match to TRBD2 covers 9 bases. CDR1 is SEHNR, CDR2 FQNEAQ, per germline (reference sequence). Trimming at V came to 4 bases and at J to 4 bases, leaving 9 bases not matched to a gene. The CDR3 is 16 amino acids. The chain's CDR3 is CASSSTGTSMSDTQYF. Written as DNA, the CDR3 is TGTGCCAGCAGCTCAACCGGGACTAGCATGTCAGATACGCAGTATTTT.

The CDR3: CASSLVVRGINPDTQYF. For the CDR3, the DNA is TGTGCCAGCAGCTTGGTGGTACGCGGGATTAATCCAGATACGCAGTATTTT. The chain uses TRBV5-6 and TRBJ2-3, with D possibly being TRBD2 (6 bases). Germline CDR1 SGHDT, CDR2 YYEEEE. Trimming cost V 0 bases and J 4 bases, with 18 bases left between them. CDR3 length equals 17 residues.

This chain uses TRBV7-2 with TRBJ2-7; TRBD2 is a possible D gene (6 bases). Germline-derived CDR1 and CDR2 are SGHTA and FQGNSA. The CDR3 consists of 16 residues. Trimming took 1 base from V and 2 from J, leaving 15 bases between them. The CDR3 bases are TGTGCCAGCAGCTTAGAAGCGGGCAGCCCCACCTACGAGCAGTACTTC. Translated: CASSLEAGSPTYEQYF.

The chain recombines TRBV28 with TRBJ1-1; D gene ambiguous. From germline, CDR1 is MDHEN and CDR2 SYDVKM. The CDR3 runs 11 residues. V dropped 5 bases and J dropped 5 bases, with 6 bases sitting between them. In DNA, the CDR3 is TGTGCCAGCAGTGCTCAAACTGAAGCTTTCTTT. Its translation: CASSAQTEAFF. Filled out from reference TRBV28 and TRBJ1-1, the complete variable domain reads DVKVTQSSRYLVKRTGEKVFLECVQDMDHENMFWYRQDPGLGLRLIYFSYDVKMKEKGDIPEGYSVSREKKERFSLILESASTNQTSMYLCASSAQTEAFFGQGTRLTVV.

CDR3 sequence: CASSLDTSTYNEQFF. As DNA, the CDR3 is TGTGCCAGCAGCTTGGACACTTCGACCTACAATGAGCAGTTCTTC. This chain connects TRBV7-2 to TRBJ2-1, with D possibly TRBD1 on 5 matching bases. Per germline, CDR1 SGHTA and CDR2 FQGNSA. The CDR3 extends over 15 amino acids. The V end lost 3 bases, the J end lost 2 bases, and 11 bases lay between the germline ends.

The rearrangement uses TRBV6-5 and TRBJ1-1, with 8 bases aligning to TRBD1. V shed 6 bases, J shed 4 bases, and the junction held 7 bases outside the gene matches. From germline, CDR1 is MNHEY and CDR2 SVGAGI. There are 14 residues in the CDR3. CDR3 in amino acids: CASRNTGGSTEAFF. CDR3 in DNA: TGTGCCAGCAGGAATACAGGGGGAAGCACTGAAGCTTTCTTT.

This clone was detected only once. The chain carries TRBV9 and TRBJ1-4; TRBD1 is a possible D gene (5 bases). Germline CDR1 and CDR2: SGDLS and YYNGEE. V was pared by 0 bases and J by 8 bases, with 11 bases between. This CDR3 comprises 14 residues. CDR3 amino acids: CASSVGGGQEKLFF. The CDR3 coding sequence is TGTGCCAGCAGCGTAGGTGGAGGACAAGAAAAACTGTTTTTT.

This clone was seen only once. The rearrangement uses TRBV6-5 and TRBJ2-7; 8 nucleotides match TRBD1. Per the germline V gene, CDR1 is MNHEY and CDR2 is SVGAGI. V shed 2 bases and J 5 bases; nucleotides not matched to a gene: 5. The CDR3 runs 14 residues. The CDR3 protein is CASSYSGQGDEQYF. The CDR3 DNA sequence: TGTGCCAGCAGTTACAGTGGACAGGGAGACGAGCAGTACTTC.

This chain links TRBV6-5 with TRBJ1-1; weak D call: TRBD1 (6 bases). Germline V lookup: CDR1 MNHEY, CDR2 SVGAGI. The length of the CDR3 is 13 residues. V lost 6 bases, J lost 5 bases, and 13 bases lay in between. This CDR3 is CASSLGGGTEAFF. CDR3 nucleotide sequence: TGTGCCAGCAGCTTAGGGGGTGGAACTGAAGCTTTCTTT.

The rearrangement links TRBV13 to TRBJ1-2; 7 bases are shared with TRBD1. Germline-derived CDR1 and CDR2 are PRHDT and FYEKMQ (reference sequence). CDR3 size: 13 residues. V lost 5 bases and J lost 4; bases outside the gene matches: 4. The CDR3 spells CASSQGTAYGYTF. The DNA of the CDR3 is TGTGCCAGCAGCCAGGGGACAGCCTATGGCTACACCTTC.

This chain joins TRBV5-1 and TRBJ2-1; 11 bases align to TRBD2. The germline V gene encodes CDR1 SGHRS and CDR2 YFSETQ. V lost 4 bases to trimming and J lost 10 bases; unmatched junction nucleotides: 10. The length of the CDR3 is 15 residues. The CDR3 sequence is CASSADGTSGLEQFF. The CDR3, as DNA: TGCGCCAGCAGCGCCGACGGGACTAGCGGTCTGGAGCAGTTCTTC.

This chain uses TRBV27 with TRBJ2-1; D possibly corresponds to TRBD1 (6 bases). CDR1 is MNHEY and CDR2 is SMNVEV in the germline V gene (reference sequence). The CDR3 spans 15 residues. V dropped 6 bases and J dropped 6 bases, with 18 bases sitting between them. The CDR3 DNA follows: TGTGCCAGCAGCCGTACAGCAACAGGGACCAATGAGCAGTTCTTC. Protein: CASSRTATGTNEQFF.